Listed below are T cell receptor beta chains from one sample, sequenced in a study of graft-versus-host responses after intestinal transplantation. The assay was immunoSEQ multiplex PCR, and TCRdb's table has in-frame clones only and misses some. This sample carries 15,000 or so clones, approximately 88% of them seen once, and the ten largest clones take approximately 5.6%. This specimen was PBMCs, taken 110 days after intestinal transplant. These receptors were taken from a human patient who received an intestinal transplant, so some T cells may come from the graft donor. Each CDR3 is given with its conserved first and last residue. A D gene is named only where the DNA matches it firmly. Clone size is stated in some rows and not others, as once, few, many or a class when expanded.

TRBJ2-5	.	TRBV6-5	once	TGTGCCAGCAGTTACTCGCAGGGTGGGAAGACCCAGTACTTC	CASSYSQGGKTQYF
TRBJ2-4	TRBD2	TRBV19	.	TGTGCCAGTAGTACCCCGGGGGGGACGGAAAACATTCAGTACTTC	CASSTPGGTENIQYF
TRBJ1-3	.	TRBV6-5	.	TGTGCCAGCAGTTACCGACTCCTGGGAAACACCATATATTTT	CASSYRLLGNTIYF
TRBJ2-3	.	TRBV28	.	TGTGCCAGCAGCCCCATGGGCACAGATACGCAGTATTTT	CASSPMGTDTQYF
TRBJ1-1	TRBD1	TRBV28	.	TGTGCCAGCAGTTTAAGCAGGGGGCACGGGGCTGAAGCTTTCTTT	CASSLSRGHGAEAFF
TRBJ2-7	TRBD2	TRBV6-5	few	TGTGCCAGCAGTTACTCGACTAGCGGGAGATCCGAGCAGTACTTC	CASSYSTSGRSEQYF
TRBJ2-5	.	TRBV7-9	once	TGTGCCAGCAGCACGGGGGTCCAAGAGACCCAGTACTTC	CASSTGVQETQYF
TRBJ2-2	.	TRBV5-6	.	TGTGCCAGCAGCTTTGGAACCGGGGAGCTGTTTTTT	CASSFGTGELFF
TRBJ2-1	.	TRBV5-4	.	TGTGCCAGCAGCGTGTTCCAGAGTAGTTTGGGATACAATGAGCAGTTCTTC	CASSVFQSSLGYNEQFF
TRBJ2-6	TRBD1	TRBV5-4	.	TGTGCCAGCAGCCAGGGACAGGGGTCTTACTCTGGGGCCAACGTCCTGACTTTC	CASSQGQGSYSGANVLTF
TRBJ2-3	.	TRBV28	.	TGTGCCAGCAGCCCTCCTCCGGGACACCGCACAGATACGCAGTATTTT	CASSPPPGHRTDTQYF
TRBJ1-1	.	TRBV6-1	once	TGTGCCAGCAGTGCGATACCCGCCGGGACAGAAGCTTTCTTT	CASSAIPAGTEAFF
TRBJ1-2	.	TRBV30	.	TGTGCCTGGTGCGTAGTGCGTTATAGAAAGATCTATGGCTACACCTTC	CAWCVVRYRKIYGYTF
TRBJ1-5	.	TRBV27	.	TGTGCCAGCAGCGGACGGGATAGCAATCAGCCCCAGCATTTT	CASSGRDSNQPQHF
TRBJ2-3	.	TRBV4-2	.	TGTGCCAGCAGCCTCGAGGACCCAGTGGGAGGAGGAGAAGATACGCAGTATTTT	CASSLEDPVGGGEDTQYF
TRBJ2-7	TRBD1	TRBV27	once	TGTGCCAGCAGCTCCCCGGGACAGACCTTCTACGAGCAGTACTTC	CASSSPGQTFYEQYF
TRBJ2-7	.	TRBV2	.	TGTGCCAGCAGTGAGGCAGGGCGTAACTACGAGCAGTACTTC	CASSEAGRNYEQYF
TRBJ1-3	.	TRBV5-1	.	TGCGCCAGCCGACGGGGCTCTGGAAACACCATATATTTT	CASRRGSGNTIYF
TRBJ2-1	TRBD1	TRBV19	few	TGTGCCAGTAGTATAAGCAGGGGGCCTTTCGATGAGCAGTTCTTC	CASSISRGPFDEQFF
TRBJ2-4	TRBD2	TRBV5-1	.	TGCGCCAGCAGTCCCGGGACTAGCATGGGAAACATTCAGTACTTC	CASSPGTSMGNIQYF
TRBJ2-1	TRBD2	TRBV6-1	.	TGTGCCAGCAGGACCAGCGGGAGGGCCGGGGAGCAGTTCTTC	CASRTSGRAGEQFF
TRBJ2-7	TRBD2	TRBV7-9	.	TGTGCCAGCAGCTTCCACGGGACTAGCGGGAGATCCTACGAGCAGTACTTC	CASSFHGTSGRSYEQYF
TRBJ2-7	TRBD1	TRBV18	.	TGTGCCAGCTCACCAAAGGACAGGGTTGCCTCCTACGAGCAGTACTTC	CASSPKDRVASYEQYF
TRBJ2-1	.	TRBV10-2	.	TGCGCCAGCAGCGCGGGTGATGAGCAGTTCTTC	CASSAGDEQFF
TRBJ2-1	TRBD2	TRBV28	.	TGTGCCAGCAACCCGGGACTAGCGGTTAGCAATGAGCAGTTCTTC	CASNPGLAVSNEQFF
TRBJ2-3	TRBD1	TRBV6-1	.	TGTGCCAGCAGTGGGACAGGGGGCGCAGATACGCAGTATTTT	CASSGTGGADTQYF
TRBJ1-5	.	TRBV7-2	.	TGTGCCAGCAGCTTCAGGGGTAATCAGCCCCAGCATTTT	CASSFRGNQPQHF
TRBJ1-5	.	TRBV6-5	.	TGTGCCAGCAGTTGGGGACCGGGTCAGCCCCAGCATTTT	CASSWGPGQPQHF
TRBJ2-1	.	TRBV7-7	.	TGTGCTAGCAGCTTTAGCGGAAGATACAATGAGCAGTTCTTC	CASSFSGRYNEQFF
TRBJ1-2	TRBD1	TRBV13	.	TGTGCCAGCAGCTCTAGACAGGGTCGCTATGGCTACACCTTC	CASSSRQGRYGYTF
TRBJ2-7	.	TRBV27	.	TGTGCCAGCAGTTTATCATGGGGTCCCGGCTACGAGCAGTACTTC	CASSLSWGPGYEQYF
TRBJ2-7	TRBD2	TRBV5-6	.	TGTGCCAGCAGCTTGTGGGGGGGACGAGAGCAGTACTTC	CASSLWGGREQYF
TRBJ2-1	TRBD2	TRBV11-2	.	TGTGCCAGCAGCTTAGATCGACTAGCGGGGGGAAAGTTCTTC	CASSLDRLAGGKFF
TRBJ2-7	TRBD2	TRBV5-8	.	TGTGCCAGCAGCTTCTGGCTAGCGGGACCCCACGAGCAGTACTTC	CASSFWLAGPHEQYF
TRBJ2-2	.	TRBV19	.	TGTGCCAGTAATGGCGGACTTAACACCGGGGAGCTGTTTTTT	CASNGGLNTGELFF
TRBJ2-3	TRBD2	TRBV19	.	TGTGCCAGTAGTCGGCGACTAGCGGTCGACACAGATACGCAGTATTTT	CASSRRLAVDTDTQYF
TRBJ2-1	.	TRBV6-5	.	TGTGCCAGCAGGAGCCCCGGGAGCCATGAGCAGTTCTTC	CASRSPGSHEQFF
TRBJ1-5	.	TRBV19	.	TGTGCCAGTAGTTTGGATCGCAATCAGCCCCAGCATTTT	CASSLDRNQPQHF
TRBJ2-7	.	TRBV27	.	TGTGCCAGCAGCGATTATAACGAGCAGTACTTC	CASSDYNEQYF
TRBJ2-1	.	TRBV5-1	.	TGCGCCAGCAGCTCCCCTAGCTACAATGAGCAGTTCTTC	CASSSPSYNEQFF
TRBJ2-3	TRBD2	TRBV7-7	.	TGTGCTAGCAGCTTAGGGAGGGCAGATACGCAGTATTTT	CASSLGRADTQYF
TRBJ2-5	.	TRBV5-8	.	TGTGCCAGCAGCTTCAAAGAGACCCAGTACTTC	CASSFKETQYF
TRBJ2-5	.	TRBV14	.	TGTGCCAGCAGCCAACCCCGACAAGGTCTCTCCTCAAGGACCCAGTACTTC	CASSQPRQGLSSRTQYF
TRBJ2-2	.	TRBV5-6	.	TGTGCCAGCAGACCGACAGAGTCAAAAATGAACACCGGGGAGCTGTTTTTT	CASRPTESKMNTGELFF
TRBJ2-1	TRBD2	TRBV11-2	.	TGTGCCAGCAGGGGCTATACGGGAGGATCGTCATCCTACAATGAGCAGTTCTTC	CASRGYTGGSSSYNEQFF
TRBJ2-4	.	TRBV7-8	.	TGTGCCAGCAGCTTGTTCGCGGCAGGGGTAGCCAAAAACATTCAGTACTTC	CASSLFAAGVAKNIQYF
TRBJ1-5	.	TRBV18	.	TGTGCCAGCTCACCAGGTTACAATCAGCCCCAGCATTTT	CASSPGYNQPQHF
TRBJ1-3	.	TRBV14	.	TGTGCCAGCAGCCAACGCGGCGGGTCAGCGGGAAACACCATATATTTT	CASSQRGGSAGNTIYF
TRBJ2-3	TRBD2	TRBV6-5	.	TGTGCCAGCAGTTACTCGTTTGCGGGAGGGTTGGATACGCAGTATTTT	CASSYSFAGGLDTQYF
TRBJ1-4	.	TRBV28	.	TGTGCCAGCATGCAACCGGGAGCACTTAATGAAAAACTGTTTTTT	CASMQPGALNEKLFF
TRBJ1-1	.	TRBV7-9	once	TGTGCCAGCAGCTTATCCAGGATCGCTTTCTTT	CASSLSRIAFF